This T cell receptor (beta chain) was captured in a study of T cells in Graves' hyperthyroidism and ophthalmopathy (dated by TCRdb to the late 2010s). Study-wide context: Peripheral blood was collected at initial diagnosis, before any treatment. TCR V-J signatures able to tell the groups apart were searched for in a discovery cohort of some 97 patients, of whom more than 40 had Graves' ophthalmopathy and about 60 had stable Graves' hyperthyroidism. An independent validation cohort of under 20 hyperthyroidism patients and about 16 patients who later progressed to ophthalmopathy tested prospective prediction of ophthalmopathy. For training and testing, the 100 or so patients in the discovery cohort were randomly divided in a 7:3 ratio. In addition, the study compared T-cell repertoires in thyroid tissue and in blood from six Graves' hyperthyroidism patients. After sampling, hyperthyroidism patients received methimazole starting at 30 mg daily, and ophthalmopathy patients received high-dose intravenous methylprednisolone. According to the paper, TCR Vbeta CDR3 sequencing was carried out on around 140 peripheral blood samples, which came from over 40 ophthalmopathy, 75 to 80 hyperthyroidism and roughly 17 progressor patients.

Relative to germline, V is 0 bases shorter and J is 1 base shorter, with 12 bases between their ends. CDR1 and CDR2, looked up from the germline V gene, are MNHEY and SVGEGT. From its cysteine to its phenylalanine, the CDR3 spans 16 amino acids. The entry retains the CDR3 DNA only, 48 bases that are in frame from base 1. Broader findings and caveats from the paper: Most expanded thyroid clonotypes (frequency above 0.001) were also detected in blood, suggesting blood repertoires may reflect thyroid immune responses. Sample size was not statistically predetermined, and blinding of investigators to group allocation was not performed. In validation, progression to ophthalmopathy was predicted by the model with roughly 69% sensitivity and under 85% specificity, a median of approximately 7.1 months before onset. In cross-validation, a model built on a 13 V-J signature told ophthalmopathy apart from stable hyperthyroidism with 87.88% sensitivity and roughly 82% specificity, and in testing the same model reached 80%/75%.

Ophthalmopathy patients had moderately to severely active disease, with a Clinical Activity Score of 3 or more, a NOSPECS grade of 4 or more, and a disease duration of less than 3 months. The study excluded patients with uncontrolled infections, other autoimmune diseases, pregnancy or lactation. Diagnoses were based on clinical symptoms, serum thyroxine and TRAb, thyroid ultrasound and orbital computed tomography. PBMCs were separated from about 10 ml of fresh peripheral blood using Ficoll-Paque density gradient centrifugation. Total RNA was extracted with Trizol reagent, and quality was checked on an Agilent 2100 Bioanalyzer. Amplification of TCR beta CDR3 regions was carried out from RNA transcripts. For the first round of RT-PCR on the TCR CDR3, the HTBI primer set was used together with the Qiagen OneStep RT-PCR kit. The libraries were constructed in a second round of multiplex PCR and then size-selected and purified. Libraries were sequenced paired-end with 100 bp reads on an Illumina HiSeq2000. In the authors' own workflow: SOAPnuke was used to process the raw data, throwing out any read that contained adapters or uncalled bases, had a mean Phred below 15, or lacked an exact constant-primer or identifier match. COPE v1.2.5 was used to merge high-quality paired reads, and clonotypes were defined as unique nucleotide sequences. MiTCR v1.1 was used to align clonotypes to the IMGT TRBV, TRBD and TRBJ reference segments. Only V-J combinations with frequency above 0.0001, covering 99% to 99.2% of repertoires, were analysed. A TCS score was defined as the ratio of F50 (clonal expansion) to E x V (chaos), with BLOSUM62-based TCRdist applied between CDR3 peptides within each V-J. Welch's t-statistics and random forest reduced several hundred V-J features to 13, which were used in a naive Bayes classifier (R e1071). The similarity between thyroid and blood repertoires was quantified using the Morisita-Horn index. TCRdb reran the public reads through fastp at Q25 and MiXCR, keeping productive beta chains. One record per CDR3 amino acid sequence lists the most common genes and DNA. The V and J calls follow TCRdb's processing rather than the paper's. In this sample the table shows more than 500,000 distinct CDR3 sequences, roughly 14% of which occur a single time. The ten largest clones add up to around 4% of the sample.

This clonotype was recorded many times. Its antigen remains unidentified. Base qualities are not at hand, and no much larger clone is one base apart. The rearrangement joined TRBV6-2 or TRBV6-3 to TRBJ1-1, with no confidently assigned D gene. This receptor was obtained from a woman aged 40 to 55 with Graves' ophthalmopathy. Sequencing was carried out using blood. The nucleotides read TGTGCCAGCAGTTACTCGATGAGGGCAGGGAACACTGAAGCTTTCTTT. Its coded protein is CASSYSMRAGNTEAFF.